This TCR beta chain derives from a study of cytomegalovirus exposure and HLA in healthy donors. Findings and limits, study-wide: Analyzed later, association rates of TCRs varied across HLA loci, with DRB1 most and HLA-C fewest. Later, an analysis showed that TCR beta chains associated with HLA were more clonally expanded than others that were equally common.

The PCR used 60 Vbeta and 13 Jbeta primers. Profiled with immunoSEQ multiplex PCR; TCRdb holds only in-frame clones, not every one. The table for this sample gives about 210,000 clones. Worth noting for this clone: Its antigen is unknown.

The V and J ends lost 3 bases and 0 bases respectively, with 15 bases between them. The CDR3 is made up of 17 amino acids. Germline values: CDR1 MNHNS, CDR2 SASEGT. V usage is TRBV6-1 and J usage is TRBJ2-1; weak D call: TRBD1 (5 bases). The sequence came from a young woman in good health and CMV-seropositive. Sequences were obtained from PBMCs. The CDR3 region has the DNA TGTGCCAGCAGTGATTTAAAGGGGTCTAGCTCCTACAATGAGCAGTTCTTC. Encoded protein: CASSDLKGSSSYNEQFF.